The text below deals with one TCR beta chain. The clone's antigen remains unknown. Base qualities were left out, and no much larger clone turns up one base away. Other DNA sequences within the sample encode an identical CDR3. Using the deep immunoSEQ assay, TCR CDR3 regions were amplified from genomic DNA by multiplex PCR. For each cell subset, the extracted genomic DNA was distributed evenly across all wells of several immunoSEQ 96-well plates, and each plate served as one replicate. For sorted subsets, about 210 ng of genomic DNA, equivalent to around 31,000 T cell genomes, went into each replicate PCR. Purified libraries were quantified with a Qubit 3.0 fluorometer, sized on a Bioanalyzer 2100, and re-quantified with the KAPA Library Quantification kit. Every immunoSEQ 96-well plate was sequenced on a dedicated single-read 150-cycle Illumina NextSeq 550 flow cell. As for the original processing: Because the immunoSEQ output held only junctional sequences and lacked quality scores, the filtering could not match the filtering applied to full-length reads. To assign V/J genes and CDR3, sequences were annotated against IMGT germline references using PyIR, a Python wrapper for IgBLAST v1.9. Reads were removed for weak V/J assignments (E-value above 1e-6), missing CDR3, stop codons, out-of-frame junctions, or ambiguous translated residues. A V3J clonotype was defined by an identical inferred V gene, J gene, and CDR3 amino acid sequence. To compute the percentage overlap between repertoires, the number of shared unique clonotypes was divided by the size of the smaller repertoire. Three approaches were used to assess repertoire richness: RTK rarefaction, the Chao1 estimator, and Recon v2.1 estimates of unobserved clonotypes. Generation probabilities for all TCRbeta clonotypes obtained by the gDNA method from several donors were computed using OLGA. TCRdb re-hosts the immuneACCESS table, in-frame sequences only. Its copies lack some clones; in the studies checked, an unresolved V gene accounts for under half of them, and the cause for the rest is not known. The V and J calls and the clone size are those of that table, but D and trimming were determined from the DNA. Present in this sample are 1,100,000 or so clones, around three quarters of which were seen just once. Together, the top ten hold 0.5% to 0.6% of the sample.

This sample is part of a study of shared clonotypes between healthy human individuals (dated by TCRdb to the early 2020s). With respect to the entire study: A few men and a couple of women, aged 18 to 49 years, made up the cohort. For each donor, CD4 naive and CD4 memory were each given three plates, CD8 naive was given two plates, and CD8 memory was given one plate. Blood TCR repertoires of a handful of healthy adults were deeply sequenced to estimate repertoire size and the extent of clonotype sharing between individuals. To increase sequencing depth and limit assay-specific biases, different laboratories used diverse techniques to prepare libraries and sequence TCR repertoires. Each donor's leukapheresis produced roughly between roughly 0.85 and 10 billion PBMCs.

Healthy HIV-negative adults with no recently reported acute infections or vaccinations were included as donors. Every donor was a Caucasian adult living in Nashville, Tennessee, USA. Magnetic negative selection was used to enrich CD4+ T cells, after which naive cells were positively selected on CD45RA and the negative fraction became the memory subset. After blood collection by leukapheresis, PBMCs were isolated using Ficoll-Histopaque density gradient centrifugation and then cryopreserved in the vapor phase of liquid nitrogen. Purity and quantity of every magnetically sorted T cell population were checked by analytical flow cytometry. Genomic DNA was isolated from each sorted fraction and quantified by UV absorbance on a Nanodrop 2000c. Overall study results and their limits: Rarefaction of sorted-subset datasets indicated incomplete sequencing despite the large sequencing depth. Only blood was sampled, and tissue TCR repertoires likely differ from those in blood. The small number of donors limited the genetic and exposure-history diversity represented. Pairwise subsampling indicated that sequencing depth was expected to affect the degree of clonotype sharing among donors. Compared with non-shared clonotypes, the clonotypes found in all four sorted-subset donors had higher generation probabilities. Across a handful of donors, roughly 5.4% of naive CD4, 3% to 4% of naive CD8, 2.3% of memory CD4, and 0.4% of memory CD8 clonotypes were shared. Estimated clonotype richness was generally larger for naive than for memory subsets.

This TCR was sampled from a man in his late teens or twenties in good health. Some clones in this sample may be carry-over from other donors' samples. Sequencing input: memory CD4+ T cells from PBMCs. The cell subset or site tag for this specimen amounts to: CD45RA-negative fraction.

The sequenced DNA is TGTGCCAGCTCACCTGGCAGAGAGACCCAGTACTTC. It codes for CASSPGRETQYF. The V and J genes are TRBV18 and TRBJ2-5; the D gene is not confidently resolved. From the germline V gene, CDR1 is KGHSH and CDR2 is LQKENI. The CDR3 has 12 amino acids, counting the end cysteine and phenylalanine. The kept DNA is CDR3 alone, 36 bases in frame from the first base. V gives up 3 bases and J gives up 4 bases, and the segment between their germline ends measures 6 bases.